A selection of T cell receptor beta chains follows, all from one sample in a study of CD8 T cells in ankylosing spondylitis. Each CDR3 protein is one row after TCRdb ran MiXCR on the 5' RACE reads. This table holds fewer than 650,000 distinct CDR3 sequences, about 12% found once. Sequenced material: blood, either unsorted or a sorted T cell fraction (not recorded which). Receptors were obtained from a male donor with ankylosing spondylitis. The CDR3 runs from the conserved cysteine through the conserved F or W. D genes are given only for firm matches. The size of a clone is reported for some rows only, either as once, few or many, or as a class for expanded clones.

clone_size: many; j_call: TRBJ2-1; v_call: TRBV5-1; d_call: .; cdr3_aa: CASSEESSYNEQFF; cdr3_nt: TGCGCCAGCTCAGAGGAGAGCTCCTACAATGAGCAGTTCTTC
clone_size: few; j_call: TRBJ2-1; v_call: TRBV12-3/TRBV12-4; d_call: .; cdr3_aa: CASSQAPGYGEQFF; cdr3_nt: TGTGCCAGCAGTCAAGCCCCAGGGTACGGTGAGCAGTTCTTC
clone_size: .; j_call: TRBJ2-1; v_call: TRBV5-6; d_call: TRBD2; cdr3_aa: CASSLSLQTSNNEQFF; cdr3_nt: TGTGCCAGCAGCTTGAGCCTACAGACTAGCAACAATGAGCAGTTCTTC
clone_size: .; j_call: TRBJ1-1; v_call: TRBV10-3; d_call: TRBD1; cdr3_aa: CAISEPSTGKSPTNTEAFF; cdr3_nt: TGTGCCATCAGTGAGCCCTCGACAGGGAAGAGTCCCACGAACACTGAAGCTTTCTTT
clone_size: few; j_call: TRBJ1-1; v_call: TRBV7-9; d_call: .; cdr3_aa: CASSSDGRLNREAFF; cdr3_nt: TGTGCCAGCAGCTCAGACGGACGGTTAAATAGGGAAGCTTTCTTT
clone_size: .; j_call: TRBJ2-7; v_call: TRBV7-2; d_call: .; cdr3_aa: CASTHDQRQDTYEQYF; cdr3_nt: TGTGCCAGCACCCATGACCAACGACAGGACACCTACGAGCAGTACTTC
clone_size: .; j_call: TRBJ2-5; v_call: TRBV7-2; d_call: .; cdr3_aa: CACSRDREETQYF; cdr3_nt: TGTGCCTGCAGCCGCGACAGAGAAGAGACCCAGTACTTC
clone_size: many; j_call: TRBJ2-1; v_call: TRBV4-2; d_call: .; cdr3_aa: CASSQDFRKGEQFF; cdr3_nt: TGTGCCAGCAGCCAAGATTTCCGTAAGGGTGAGCAGTTCTTC
clone_size: few; j_call: TRBJ2-1; v_call: TRBV3-1; d_call: TRBD2; cdr3_aa: CASSQDGAGSYNEQFF; cdr3_nt: TGTGCCAGCAGCCAAGACGGAGCGGGATCCTACAATGAGCAGTTCTTC
clone_size: .; j_call: TRBJ1-4; v_call: TRBV18; d_call: .; cdr3_aa: CASSLYGNNEKLFF; cdr3_nt: TGTGCCAGCTCGTTGTACGGGAATAATGAAAAACTGTTTTTT
clone_size: many; j_call: TRBJ2-1; v_call: TRBV5-1; d_call: TRBD1; cdr3_aa: CASSPSGTGHYNEQFF; cdr3_nt: TGCGCCAGCAGCCCCTCCGGGACAGGACATTACAATGAGCAGTTCTTC
clone_size: .; j_call: TRBJ2-2; v_call: TRBV21-1; d_call: .; cdr3_aa: CASPTPKGGRCTGELFF; cdr3_nt: TGTGCCAGTCCCACCCCTAAAGGGGGTAGGTGCACCGGGGAGCTGTTTTTT
clone_size: many; j_call: TRBJ2-1; v_call: TRBV11-2; d_call: .; cdr3_aa: CASSLDPVSSYNEQFF; cdr3_nt: TGTGCCAGCAGCTTAGACCCCGTCAGCTCCTACAATGAGCAGTTCTTC
clone_size: many; j_call: TRBJ2-1; v_call: TRBV12-3/TRBV12-4; d_call: .; cdr3_aa: CASREAVYNEQFF; cdr3_nt: TGTGCCAGCAGGGAGGCGGTCTACAATGAGCAGTTCTTC
clone_size: .; j_call: TRBJ1-2; v_call: TRBV5-1; d_call: .; cdr3_aa: CASSLGGPGYGYTF; cdr3_nt: TGCGCCAGCAGCTTAGGCGGTCCGGGCTATGGCTACACCTTC
clone_size: .; j_call: TRBJ2-2; v_call: TRBV10-1; d_call: TRBD1; cdr3_aa: CASSTTGVTGELFF; cdr3_nt: TGCGCCAGCAGCACGACAGGGGTCACCGGGGAGCTGTTTTTT
clone_size: .; j_call: TRBJ1-5; v_call: TRBV7-8; d_call: .; cdr3_aa: CASSLVAGRASNQPQHF; cdr3_nt: TGTGCCAGCAGCTTAGTCGCCGGCAGGGCTTCCAATCAGCCCCAGCATTTT
clone_size: few; j_call: TRBJ2-1; v_call: TRBV21-1; d_call: .; cdr3_aa: CASLRGAGANNEQFF; cdr3_nt: TGTGCCAGCCTCAGGGGAGCGGGGGCCAACAATGAGCAGTTCTTC
clone_size: few; j_call: TRBJ2-7; v_call: TRBV27; d_call: TRBD1; cdr3_aa: CASSSGIQGEKQYF; cdr3_nt: TGTGCCAGCAGTTCCGGGATCCAGGGGGAGAAGCAGTACTTC
clone_size: .; j_call: TRBJ1-2; v_call: TRBV5-1; d_call: .; cdr3_aa: CASSEQTTLNYGYTF; cdr3_nt: TGCGCCAGCAGCGAGCAGACAACACTGAACTATGGCTACACCTTC
clone_size: many; j_call: TRBJ2-7; v_call: TRBV6-2/TRBV6-3; d_call: TRBD1; cdr3_aa: CASSRLGQGPYEQYF; cdr3_nt: TGTGCCAGCAGCCGATTGGGACAGGGACCTTACGAGCAGTACTTC
clone_size: many; j_call: TRBJ2-1; v_call: TRBV28; d_call: TRBD2; cdr3_aa: CASSVLAAGNYNEQFF; cdr3_nt: TGTGCCAGCAGCGTTCTAGCGGCTGGGAACTACAATGAGCAGTTCTTC
clone_size: few; j_call: TRBJ2-2; v_call: TRBV24-1; d_call: TRBD1; cdr3_aa: CATSGTDTTGELFF; cdr3_nt: TGTGCCACCTCCGGGACAGACACCACCGGGGAGCTGTTTTTT
clone_size: .; j_call: TRBJ2-1; v_call: TRBV5-1; d_call: TRBD2; cdr3_aa: CASSWSGVSYNEQFF; cdr3_nt: TGCGCCAGCAGCTGGAGCGGGGTCTCCTACAATGAGCAGTTCTTC
clone_size: many; j_call: TRBJ2-7; v_call: TRBV5-6; d_call: .; cdr3_aa: CASSRLDSSYEQYF; cdr3_nt: TGTGCCAGCAGCCGACTCGACAGCTCCTACGAGCAGTACTTC
clone_size: few; j_call: TRBJ1-4; v_call: TRBV5-6; d_call: .; cdr3_aa: CASSLKGPRPNEKLFF; cdr3_nt: TGTGCCAGCAGCTTGAAAGGGCCCAGACCTAATGAAAAACTGTTTTTT
clone_size: .; j_call: TRBJ1-4; v_call: TRBV29-1; d_call: TRBD1; cdr3_aa: CSGGTATNEKLFF; cdr3_nt: TGCAGCGGGGGGACAGCAACTAATGAAAAACTGTTTTTT
clone_size: few; j_call: TRBJ1-5; v_call: TRBV5-6; d_call: TRBD1; cdr3_aa: CASTLGGLQPQHF; cdr3_nt: TGTGCCAGCACTTTAGGGGGCCTTCAGCCCCAGCATTTT
clone_size: .; j_call: TRBJ2-7; v_call: TRBV6-1; d_call: TRBD1; cdr3_aa: CASRLGQPPYEHYF; cdr3_nt: TGTGCCAGCAGACTGGGACAGCCCCCTTACGAGCACTACTTC
clone_size: many; j_call: TRBJ2-1; v_call: TRBV15; d_call: TRBD1; cdr3_aa: CATSRELPGQIVYNEQFF; cdr3_nt: TGTGCCACCAGCAGAGAACTTCCGGGACAGATAGTCTACAATGAGCAGTTCTTC
clone_size: .; j_call: TRBJ2-1; v_call: TRBV5-7; d_call: .; cdr3_aa: CASSLYPREIYNEQFF; cdr3_nt: TGTGCCAGCAGCTTGTACCCCAGGGAGATATACAATGAGCAGTTCTTC
clone_size: few; j_call: TRBJ2-1; v_call: TRBV20-1; d_call: .; cdr3_aa: CSADGLPGASSSYNEQFF; cdr3_nt: TGCAGTGCGGACGGACTACCGGGCGCGTCCAGCTCCTACAATGAGCAGTTCTTC
clone_size: few; j_call: TRBJ1-2; v_call: TRBV6-6; d_call: .; cdr3_aa: CASSYGGQPYGYTF; cdr3_nt: TGTGCCAGCAGTTACGGTGGGCAACCCTATGGCTACACCTTC
clone_size: many; j_call: TRBJ2-4; v_call: TRBV4-1; d_call: .; cdr3_aa: CASSQDPTGRNIQYF; cdr3_nt: TGCGCCAGCAGCCAAGACCCGACAGGGAGGAACATTCAGTACTTC
clone_size: many; j_call: TRBJ1-1; v_call: TRBV5-1; d_call: .; cdr3_aa: CASSLVGGRYTEAFF; cdr3_nt: TGCGCCAGCAGCTTGGTCGGCGGTCGTTACACTGAAGCTTTCTTT
clone_size: .; j_call: TRBJ2-3; v_call: TRBV10-3; d_call: TRBD2; cdr3_aa: CAIRKGLAGGEDTQYF; cdr3_nt: TGTGCCATCAGGAAAGGACTAGCGGGAGGTGAAGATACGCAGTATTTT
clone_size: many; j_call: TRBJ1-1; v_call: TRBV29-1; d_call: .; cdr3_aa: CSPSGVNTEAFF; cdr3_nt: TGCAGCCCGAGCGGGGTGAACACTGAAGCTTTCTTT
clone_size: .; j_call: TRBJ2-1; v_call: TRBV10-3; d_call: .; cdr3_aa: CAISQEGTYNEQFF; cdr3_nt: TGTGCCATCAGCCAAGAGGGGACCTACAATGAGCAGTTCTTC
clone_size: .; j_call: TRBJ2-3; v_call: TRBV4-1; d_call: TRBD2; cdr3_aa: CASSQGLAGRTDTQYF; cdr3_nt: TGCGCCAGCAGCCAAGGCCTAGCGGGCCGCACAGATACGCAGTATTTT
clone_size: few; j_call: TRBJ2-1; v_call: TRBV2; d_call: .; cdr3_aa: CASSETSGLGNEQFF; cdr3_nt: TGTGCCAGCAGTGAAACCTCGGGCCTCGGCAATGAGCAGTTCTTC
clone_size: few; j_call: TRBJ2-7; v_call: TRBV2; d_call: .; cdr3_aa: CASGTGPYEQYF; cdr3_nt: TGTGCCAGCGGCACAGGTCCCTACGAGCAGTACTTC
clone_size: few; j_call: TRBJ2-5; v_call: TRBV7-8; d_call: .; cdr3_aa: CASSEIETRGGETQYF; cdr3_nt: TGTGCCAGCAGCGAAATTGAGACCAGGGGCGGAGAGACCCAGTACTTC
clone_size: few; j_call: TRBJ2-2; v_call: TRBV5-1; d_call: TRBD2; cdr3_aa: CASSSAPPRRREFYTGELFF; cdr3_nt: TGCGCCAGCAGCTCTGCTCCCCCGAGAAGGCGGGAGTTTTACACCGGGGAGCTGTTTTTT
clone_size: .; j_call: TRBJ1-1; v_call: TRBV5-5; d_call: .; cdr3_aa: CASSLGGGDTPEAFF; cdr3_nt: TGTGCCAGCAGCTTGGGAGGGGGGGATACACCTGAAGCTTTCTTT
clone_size: .; j_call: TRBJ2-3; v_call: TRBV10-3; d_call: TRBD2; cdr3_aa: CATQLALSTDTQYF; cdr3_nt: TGTGCCACCCAACTAGCGCTTAGCACAGATACGCAGTATTTT
clone_size: many; j_call: TRBJ2-3; v_call: TRBV20-1; d_call: .; cdr3_aa: CSARTGRGTDTQYF; cdr3_nt: TGCAGTGCTAGGACAGGGAGGGGCACAGATACGCAGTATTTT
clone_size: many; j_call: TRBJ1-2; v_call: TRBV12-3/TRBV12-4; d_call: TRBD1; cdr3_aa: CASSPTGADYGYTF; cdr3_nt: TGTGCCAGCAGCCCGACAGGGGCCGACTATGGCTACACCTTC
clone_size: few; j_call: TRBJ2-3; v_call: TRBV10-3; d_call: TRBD2; cdr3_aa: CAISEFPGLAGVPDTQYF; cdr3_nt: TGTGCCATCAGTGAGTTCCCCGGACTAGCGGGTGTCCCAGATACGCAGTATTTT
clone_size: few; j_call: TRBJ2-5; v_call: TRBV29-1; d_call: .; cdr3_aa: CSVLRDSQETQYF; cdr3_nt: TGCAGCGTTTTAAGAGACAGTCAAGAGACCCAGTACTTC
clone_size: .; j_call: TRBJ1-3; v_call: TRBV11-2; d_call: TRBD1; cdr3_aa: CASSPSTGLSGNTIYF; cdr3_nt: TGTGCCAGCAGCCCATCGACAGGGCTCTCTGGAAACACCATATATTTT
clone_size: few; j_call: TRBJ2-5; v_call: TRBV6-5; d_call: .; cdr3_aa: CASSYGGRGDETQYF; cdr3_nt: TGTGCCAGCAGTTACGGTGGGCGAGGGGACGAGACCCAGTACTTC